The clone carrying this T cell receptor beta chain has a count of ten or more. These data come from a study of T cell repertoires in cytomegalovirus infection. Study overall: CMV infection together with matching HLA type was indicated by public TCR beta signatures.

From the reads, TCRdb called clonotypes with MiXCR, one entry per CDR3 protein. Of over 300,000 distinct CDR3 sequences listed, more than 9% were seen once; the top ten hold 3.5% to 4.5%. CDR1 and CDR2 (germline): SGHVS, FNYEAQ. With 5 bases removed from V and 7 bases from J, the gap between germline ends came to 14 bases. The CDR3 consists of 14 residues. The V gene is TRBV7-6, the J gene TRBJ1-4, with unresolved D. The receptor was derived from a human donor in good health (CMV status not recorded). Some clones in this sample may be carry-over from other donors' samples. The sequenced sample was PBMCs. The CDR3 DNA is TGTGCCAGCAGCGACCCTCGGGGAACTGAAAAACTGTTTTTT. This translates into CASSDPRGTEKLFF.